A single sample is the source of the 25 T cell receptor beta chains below, sequenced in a study of cytomegalovirus exposure and HLA in healthy donors. This PCR relied on a set of 60 Vbeta primers and 13 Jbeta primers. Profiling relied on immunoSEQ multiplex PCR, and the TCRdb table lists in-frame clones only, not all of them. The sample contains around 190,000 clones, roughly 72% of which appear only once. Input material: PBMCs. All receptors derive from a man between 25 and 39 years old in good health and CMV-seronegative.

This rearrangement joins TRBV28 to TRBJ2-7; D gene ambiguous. Trimming took off 6 bases at V and 0 bases at J, with 3 bases between the two ends. This CDR3 has 11 amino acids. From germline, CDR1 is MDHEN and CDR2 SYDVKM. The CDR3 region is CASSHSYEQYF. CDR3 DNA: TGTGCCAGCAGCCACTCCTACGAGCAGTACTTC. The entire variable domain, with the rest obtained from reference TRBV28 and TRBJ2-7, is as follows: DVKVTQSSRYLVKRTGEKVFLECVQDMDHENMFWYRQDPGLGLRLIYFSYDVKMKEKGDIPEGYSVSREKKERFSLILESASTNQTSMYLCASSHSYEQYFGPGTRLTVT.

The V call is TRBV27, the J call TRBJ1-2; maybe TRBD1 (6 bases). Trimming cost V 5 bases and J 2 bases, with 12 bases left between them. Per germline, CDR1 MNHEY and CDR2 SMNVEV (reference sequence). The CDR3 has 14 residues. The CDR3 here is CASSTSQGNYGYTF. Here the CDR3 DNA reads TGTGCCAGCAGTACCTCACAGGGCAACTATGGCTACACCTTC.

This chain uses TRBV5-5 with TRBJ2-7; D not certain. The germline V gene has CDR1 SGHKS and CDR2 YYEKEE (reference sequence). This CDR3 spans 12 amino acids. V was cut by 3 bases and J by 1 base, with 5 bases left in between. The CDR3 protein is CASSSTSYEQYF. As DNA, the CDR3 is TGTGCCAGCAGCTCCACTTCCTACGAGCAGTACTTC.

The V gene is TRBV28, the J gene TRBJ1-2; 10 bases fit TRBD1. CDR1 and CDR2 (germline): MDHEN, SYDVKM. V shed 5 bases, J shed 2 bases, and the junction held 5 bases outside the gene matches. The CDR3 covers 15 residues. Here the CDR3 DNA reads TGTGCCAGCAGTGCAGGGGACAGGGGAAACTATGGCTACACCTTC. Its protein product is CASSAGDRGNYGYTF.

This clone was seen a handful of times. This chain connects TRBV30 to TRBJ1-1; no firm D call. CDR1 is GTSNPN and CDR2 is SVGIG in the germline V gene (reference sequence). This CDR3 has 9 amino acids. Trimming removed 2 bases at V and 8 bases at J, with 3 bases between. CDR3 protein: CAWSPEAFF. CDR3 DNA sequence: TGTGCCTGGAGTCCGGAAGCTTTCTTT.

The chain has TRBV6-1 and TRBJ1-1, with D tentatively TRBD1 (6 bases). Germline V gene sequence: CDR1 MNHNS, CDR2 SASEGT. The length of the CDR3 is 13 residues. V dropped 6 bases and J dropped 3 bases, with 11 bases sitting between them. CDR3 region: CASSPTGDTEAFF. As DNA, the CDR3 is TGTGCCAGCAGCCCGACAGGAGACACTGAAGCTTTCTTT.

The J gene is TRBJ2-1, the V gene TRBV7-3; tentative D call: TRBD2 (6 bases). CDR1 and CDR2 (germline): SGHTA, FQGTGA. This CDR3 is built from 16 residues. V lost 5 bases, J lost 2 bases, and 16 bases lay in between. The CDR3 nucleotides are TGTGCCAGCAGCCCCTTTGCGGGGCTCGCCTACAATGAGCAGTTCTTC. It is translated as CASSPFAGLAYNEQFF.

V is TRBV7-9 and J is TRBJ2-1, with 10 bases aligning to TRBD2. Germline lookup yields CDR1 SEHNR and CDR2 FQNEAQ (reference sequence). This CDR3 is built from 16 residues. With 5 bases clipped from V and 9 bases from J, the junction kept 13 bases outside the gene matches. CDR3 in amino acids: CASSEALAGDFGEQFF. DNA for the CDR3: TGTGCCAGCAGCGAAGCCCTAGCGGGAGACTTCGGTGAGCAGTTCTTC. Full variable domain (missing parts from reference TRBV7-9 and TRBJ2-1): DTGVSQNPRHKITKRGQNVTFRCDPISEHNRLYWYRQTLGQGPEFLTYFQNEAQLEKSRLLSDRFSAERPKGSFSTLEIQRTEQGDSAMYLCASSEALAGDFGEQFFGPGTRLTVL.

Only one count was recorded for this clone. The J gene is TRBJ1-6, the V gene TRBV5-6; 7 bases map to TRBD1. CDR3 length equals 13 residues. The trim removed 6 bases at V and 6 bases at J, leaving 3 bases unmatched. Germline-derived CDR1 and CDR2 are SGHDT and YYEEEE. The CDR3 protein is CASKPGGNSPLHF. In DNA, the CDR3 is TGTGCCAGCAAGCCAGGGGGTAATTCACCCCTCCACTTT.

CDR3: CASRASGYSEAFF. The DNA for the CDR3 is TGTGCCAGCAGAGCTTCAGGGTACAGTGAAGCTTTCTTT. The chain links TRBV27 to TRBJ1-1, with D possibly matching TRBD1 (5 bases). Germline-derived CDR1 and CDR2 are MNHEY and SMNVEV (reference sequence). The CDR3 has 13 amino acids. V was pared by 6 bases and J by 7 bases, with 15 bases between.

Notes on this clone: The junction shows a germline mismatch at one end, possibly a read error. The V gene is TRBV4-1, the J gene TRBJ2-2; 8 bases fit TRBD2. Germline V CDR1 and CDR2: MGHRA, YSYEKL. CDR3 length: 19 residues. CDR3 protein: CASSQGRFRLASNTGELFF. The CDR3 DNA sequence: TGCGCCAGCAGTCAAGGGCGTTTCCGACTAGCGTCGAACACCGGGGAGCTGTTTTTT.

The J gene is TRBJ1-5, the V gene TRBV19, with 8 bases aligning to TRBD1. Germline V gene data show CDR1 as LNHDA and CDR2 as SQIVND (reference sequence). The CDR3 contains 15 residues. V lost 9 bases, J lost 4 bases, and 11 bases stayed unmatched. CDR3 residues: CASTILQGENQPQHF. In DNA form, the CDR3 reads TGTGCCAGCACAATCCTACAGGGGGAGAATCAGCCCCAGCATTTT.

This clone is a singleton in its sample. The chain recombines TRBV10-3 with TRBJ2-7; 11 bases line up with TRBD2. The V gene's germline CDR1 is ENHRY and CDR2 SYGVKD. Trimming removed 2 bases from V and 6 bases from J; junction bases left unmatched: 3. The CDR3 totals 14 residues. As DNA, the CDR3 is TGTGCCATCAGTGAGGTGGGACTAGCGGCCGAGCAGTACTTC. It translates to CAISEVGLAAEQYF.

V is TRBV29-1 and J is TRBJ1-2; a possible D gene is TRBD1 (6 bases). The CDR3 loop spans 13 amino acids. V was trimmed by 0 bases and J by 7 bases, leaving 12 bases between them. Per the germline V gene, CDR1 is SQVTM and CDR2 is ANQGSEA. CDR3 sequence reads: CSVEDTTGVGYTF. In nucleotides, the CDR3 is TGCAGCGTTGAAGATACGACAGGTGTTGGCTACACCTTC.

The chain joins TRBV4-1 to TRBJ2-7; 8 nucleotides align to TRBD2. Trimming cost V 1 base and J 2 bases; bases outside gene matches: 7. CDR1 and CDR2 from the germline V gene are MGHRA and YSYEKL. The CDR3 totals 16 residues. CDR3 residues: CASSQGPGRGTYEQYF. CDR3 in DNA: TGCGCCAGCAGCCAAGGTCCCGGGAGGGGGACCTACGAGCAGTACTTC.

The chain uses TRBV7-9 and TRBJ2-1; 11 bases fit TRBD2. Trimming removed 5 bases from V and 9 bases from J; junction bases left unmatched: 15. The CDR3 loop spans 17 amino acids. Germline assignment: CDR1 SEHNR and CDR2 FQNEAQ (reference sequence). CDR3 sequence reads: CASSLIGLAGGFSEQFF. CDR3 DNA sequence: TGTGCCAGCAGCCTAATCGGACTAGCGGGTGGGTTTAGTGAGCAGTTCTTC.

The chain employs TRBV27 and TRBJ1-2; D gene uncertain. Between the trimmed V and J ends, which lost 5 bases and 7 bases, there was a span of 14 bases. Germline V gene sequence: CDR1 MNHEY, CDR2 SMNVEV (reference sequence). The CDR3 extends over 13 amino acids. The CDR3 DNA is TGTGCCAGCAGTGGGTGGGCTTCTGGTGGCTACACCTTC. Its protein product is CASSGWASGGYTF.

This clone was counted a few times. V is TRBV19 and J is TRBJ1-2; 10 positions match TRBD1. The germline gives CDR1 LNHDA, CDR2 SQIVND (reference sequence). The CDR3 totals 16 residues. J gave up 5 bases and V 6 bases, and 12 bases lay outside the gene matches. CDR3 DNA: TGTGCCAGTAGAGCTGGGGGACAGGGGAAGAGATATGGCTACACCTTC. Its translation is CASRAGGQGKRYGYTF.

The chain couples TRBV10-3 to TRBJ2-3, with TRBD2 matching 12 bases. CDR3 length: 17 amino acids. CDR1 and CDR2 (germline): ENHRY, SYGVKD. V lost 5 bases and J lost 4; bases outside the gene matches: 10. DNA of the CDR3: TGTGCCATCAGTCCGACCGTGACTAGCGGGAGCCCAGATACGCAGTATTTT. Translating gives CAISPTVTSGSPDTQYF.

This chain links TRBV2 with TRBJ1-1; D is uncertain. V lost 6 bases to trimming and J lost 0 bases, with 14 bases between them. This CDR3 has 15 residues. Germline loops: CDR1 SNHLY, CDR2 FYNNEI. The CDR3 loop reads CASRGKSGVNTEAFF. Written as DNA, the CDR3 is TGTGCCAGCAGAGGGAAGTCGGGAGTGAACACTGAAGCTTTCTTT.

The chain is built from TRBV4-1 and TRBJ1-5, with 8 bases that match TRBD1. The trim removed 0 bases at V and 1 base at J, leaving 8 bases unmatched. This CDR3 spans 18 amino acids. Germline CDR1 MGHRA, CDR2 YSYEKL. CDR3 nucleotide sequence: TGCGCCAGCAGCCAAGATCAGACAGGGGCTAGGAGCAATCAGCCCCAGCATTTT. Its protein is CASSQDQTGARSNQPQHF.

The rearrangement links TRBV7-9 to TRBJ2-1; 11 bases line up with TRBD2. From germline, CDR1 is SEHNR and CDR2 FQNEAQ (reference sequence). The CDR3 is made up of 18 amino acids. V lost 3 bases to trimming and J lost 7 bases; unmatched junction nucleotides: 14. CDR3 amino acids: CASSFGTLAGGEVNEQFF. The CDR3 bases are TGTGCCAGCAGCTTTGGGACTTTAGCGGGAGGGGAGGTAAATGAGCAGTTCTTC.

This clone is labeled as large (0.1 to 1%). The chain is built from TRBV6-1 and TRBJ1-5; D might be TRBD1 (5 bases). The V gene's germline CDR1 is MNHNS and CDR2 SASEGT. This CDR3 comprises 17 residues. Trimming took off 3 bases at V and 0 bases at J, with 15 bases between the two ends. The CDR3 protein is CASSDLWGGFSNQPQHF. CDR3 bases: TGTGCCAGCAGTGACCTTTGGGGGGGATTTAGCAATCAGCCCCAGCATTTT.

The genes are TRBV19 and TRBJ2-1, with TRBD2 matching 8 bases. The CDR3 length is 16 residues. V dropped 0 bases and J dropped 4; count of bases not matched to a gene: 5. In germline, CDR1 is LNHDA, CDR2 SQIVND (reference sequence). The DNA of the CDR3 is TGTGCCAGTAGTATAGATCCTAGCGGGTATTACAATGAGCAGTTCTTC. Translating it yields CASSIDPSGYYNEQFF. Full variable domain (outside the CDR3, taken from reference TRBV19 and TRBJ2-1): DGGITQSPKYLFRKEGQNVTLSCEQNLNHDAMYWYRQDPGQGLRLIYYSQIVNDFQKGDIAEGYSVSREKKESFPLTVTSAQKNPTAFYLCASSIDPSGYYNEQFFGPGTRLTVL.

CDR3 residues: CASSPTGGPTNEKLFF. CDR3 nucleotides: TGCGCCAGCAGCCCCACGGGGGGTCCAACTAATGAAAAACTGTTTTTT. The J gene is TRBJ1-4, the V gene TRBV5-1, with D maybe TRBD1 (5 bases). Germline CDR1 reads SGHRS; CDR2 reads YFSETQ. Trimming pared 4 bases from V and 0 bases from J, leaving 13 bases between. This CDR3 is built from 16 residues.